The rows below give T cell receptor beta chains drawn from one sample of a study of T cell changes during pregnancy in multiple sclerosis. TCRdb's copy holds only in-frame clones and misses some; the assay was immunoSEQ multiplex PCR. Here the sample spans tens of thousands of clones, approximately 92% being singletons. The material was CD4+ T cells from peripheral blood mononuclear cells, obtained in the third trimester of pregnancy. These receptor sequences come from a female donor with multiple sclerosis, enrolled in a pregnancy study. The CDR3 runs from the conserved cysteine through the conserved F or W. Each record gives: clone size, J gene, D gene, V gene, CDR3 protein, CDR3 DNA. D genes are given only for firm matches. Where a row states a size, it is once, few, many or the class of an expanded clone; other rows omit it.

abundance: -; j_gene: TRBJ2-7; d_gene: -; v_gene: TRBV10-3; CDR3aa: CAISDTHGRTTTYEQYF; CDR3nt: TGTGCCATCAGTGATACTCACGGCAGAACGACTACCTACGAGCAGTACTTC
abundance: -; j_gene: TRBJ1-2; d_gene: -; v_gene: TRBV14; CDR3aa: CASSQDGVETGYTF; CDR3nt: TGTGCCAGCAGCCAAGATGGTGTGGAGACGGGCTACACCTTC
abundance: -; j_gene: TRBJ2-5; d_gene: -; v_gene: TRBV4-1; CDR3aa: CASSQVTASETQYF; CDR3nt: TGCGCCAGCAGCCAAGTCACAGCCTCAGAGACCCAGTACTTC
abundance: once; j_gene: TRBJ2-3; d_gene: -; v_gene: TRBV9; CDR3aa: CASSPGADTQYF; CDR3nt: TGTGCCAGCAGCCCCGGGGCAGATACGCAGTATTTT
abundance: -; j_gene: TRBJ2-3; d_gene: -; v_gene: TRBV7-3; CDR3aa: CASSLRVAGSTDTQYF; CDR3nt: TGTGCCAGCAGCTTAAGAGTTGCGGGGAGCACAGATACGCAGTATTTT
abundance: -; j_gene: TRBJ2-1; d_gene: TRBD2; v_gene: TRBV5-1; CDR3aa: CASSFTSGAAGEQFF; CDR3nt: TGCGCCAGCAGCTTTACTAGCGGGGCCGCCGGTGAGCAGTTCTTC
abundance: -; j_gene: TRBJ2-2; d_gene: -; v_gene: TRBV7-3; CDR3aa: CASSFEGGITGELFF; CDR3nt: TGTGCCAGCAGCTTTGAAGGGGGAATTACCGGGGAGCTGTTTTTT
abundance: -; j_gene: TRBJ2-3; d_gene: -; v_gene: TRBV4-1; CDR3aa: CASSQEGDGVSTDTQYF; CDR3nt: TGCGCCAGCAGCCAAGAGGGTGACGGGGTTAGCACAGATACGCAGTATTTT
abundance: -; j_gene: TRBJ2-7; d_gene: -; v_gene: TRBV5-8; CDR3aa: CASSLLQIYEQYF; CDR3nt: TGTGCCAGCAGCTTGCTACAGATCTACGAGCAGTACTTC
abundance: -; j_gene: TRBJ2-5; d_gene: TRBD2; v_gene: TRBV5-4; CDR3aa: CASSSPGGEETQYF; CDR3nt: TGTGCCAGCAGCTCACCCGGGGGGGAAGAGACCCAGTACTTC
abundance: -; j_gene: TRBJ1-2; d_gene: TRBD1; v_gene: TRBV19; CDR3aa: CASTLTGGRDYGYTF; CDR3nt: TGTGCCAGTACCTTGACAGGGGGCCGAGACTATGGCTACACCTTC
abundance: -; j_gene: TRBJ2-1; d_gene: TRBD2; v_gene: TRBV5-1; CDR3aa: CASRVGTSGYNEQFF; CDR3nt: TGCGCCAGCAGGGTGGGGACTAGCGGTTACAATGAGCAGTTCTTC
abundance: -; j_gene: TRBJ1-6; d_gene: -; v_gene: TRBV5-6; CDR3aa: CASSLEFRRGRSPLHF; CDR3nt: TGTGCCAGCAGCTTGGAATTTAGAAGGGGTCGTTCACCCCTCCACTTT
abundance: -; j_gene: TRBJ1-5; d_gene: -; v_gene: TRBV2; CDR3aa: CASSGEGGLRNQPQHF; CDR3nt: TGTGCCAGCAGTGGGGAGGGGGGGCTGCGCAATCAGCCCCAGCATTTT
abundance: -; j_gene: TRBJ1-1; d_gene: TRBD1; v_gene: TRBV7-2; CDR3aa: CASSLATGVSTEAFF; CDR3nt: TGTGCCAGCAGCTTAGCGACAGGGGTGAGCACTGAAGCTTTCTTT
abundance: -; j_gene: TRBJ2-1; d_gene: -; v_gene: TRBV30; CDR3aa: CAWSRQRYNEQFF; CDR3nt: TGTGCCTGGAGCAGACAGCGATACAATGAGCAGTTCTTC
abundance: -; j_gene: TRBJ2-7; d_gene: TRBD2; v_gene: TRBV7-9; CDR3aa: CASSSGTSSYEQYF; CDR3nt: TGTGCCAGCAGCTCGGGGACTAGCTCCTACGAGCAGTACTTC
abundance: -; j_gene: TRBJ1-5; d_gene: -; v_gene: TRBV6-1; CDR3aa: CASNRAPHSNQPQHF; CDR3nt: TGTGCCAGCAACAGGGCCCCTCACAGCAATCAGCCCCAGCATTTT
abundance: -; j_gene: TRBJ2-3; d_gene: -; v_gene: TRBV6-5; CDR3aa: CASNRGPDTDTQYF; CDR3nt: TGTGCCAGCAACCGCGGCCCTGACACAGATACGCAGTATTTT
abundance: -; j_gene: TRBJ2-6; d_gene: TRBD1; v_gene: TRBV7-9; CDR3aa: CASSFWDSFSGANVLTF; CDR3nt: TGTGCCAGCAGCTTCTGGGACAGTTTTTCTGGGGCCAACGTCCTGACTTTC
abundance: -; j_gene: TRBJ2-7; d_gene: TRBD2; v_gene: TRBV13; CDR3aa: CASSSYLHRTSGGPADEF; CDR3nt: TGTGCCAGCAGCTCCTATTTACACCGGACTAGCGGGGGGCCAGCCGACGAGTTC
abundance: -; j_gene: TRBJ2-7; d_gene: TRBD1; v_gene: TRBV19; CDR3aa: CASRNRGAIYEQYF; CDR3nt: TGTGCCAGTAGAAACAGGGGCGCAATCTACGAGCAGTACTTC
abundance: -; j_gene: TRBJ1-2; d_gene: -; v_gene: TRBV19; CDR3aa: CASSIGAGTSAPYGYTF; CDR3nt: TGTGCCAGTAGTATAGGGGCCGGGACTTCCGCTCCCTATGGCTACACCTTC
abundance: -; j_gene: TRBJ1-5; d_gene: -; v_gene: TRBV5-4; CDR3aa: CASSADRSNQPQHF; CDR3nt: TGTGCCAGCAGCGCTGACAGGTCCAATCAGCCCCAGCATTTT
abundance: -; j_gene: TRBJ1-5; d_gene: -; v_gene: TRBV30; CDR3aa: CATGILGNQPQHF; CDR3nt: TGTGCTACGGGAATACTTGGCAATCAGCCCCAGCATTTT
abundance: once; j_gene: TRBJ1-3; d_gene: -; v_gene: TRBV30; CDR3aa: CAWTGSGNTIYF; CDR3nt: TGTGCCTGGACAGGCTCTGGAAACACCATATATTTT
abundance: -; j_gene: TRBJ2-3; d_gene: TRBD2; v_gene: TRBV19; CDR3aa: CASSRTSGGFTDTQYF; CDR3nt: TGTGCCAGTAGCCGGACTAGCGGGGGGTTCACAGATACGCAGTATTTT
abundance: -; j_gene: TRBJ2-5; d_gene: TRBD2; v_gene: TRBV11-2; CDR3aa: CASSLGAGGKETQYF; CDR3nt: TGTGCCAGCAGCTTAGGGGCGGGGGGGAAAGAGACCCAGTACTTC